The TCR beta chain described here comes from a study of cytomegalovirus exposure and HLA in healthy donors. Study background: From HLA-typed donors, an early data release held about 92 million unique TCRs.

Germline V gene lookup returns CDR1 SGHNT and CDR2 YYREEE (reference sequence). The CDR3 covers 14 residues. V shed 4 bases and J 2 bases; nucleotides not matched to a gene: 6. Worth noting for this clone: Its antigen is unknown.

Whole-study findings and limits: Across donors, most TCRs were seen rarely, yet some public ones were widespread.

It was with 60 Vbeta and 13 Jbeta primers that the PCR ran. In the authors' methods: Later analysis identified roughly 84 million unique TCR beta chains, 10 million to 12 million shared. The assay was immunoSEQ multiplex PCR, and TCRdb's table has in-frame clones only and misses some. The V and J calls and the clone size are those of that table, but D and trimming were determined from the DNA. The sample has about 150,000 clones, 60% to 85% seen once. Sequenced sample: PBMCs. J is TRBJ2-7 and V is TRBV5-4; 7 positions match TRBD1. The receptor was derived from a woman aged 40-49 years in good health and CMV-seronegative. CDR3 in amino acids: CASSPTGPAYEQYF. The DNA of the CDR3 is TGTGCCAGCAGCCCGACAGGGCCGGCCTACGAGCAGTACTTC.